This passage covers 12 T cell receptor beta chains from one sample sequenced in a study of T cells in Graves' hyperthyroidism and ophthalmopathy (dated by TCRdb to the late 2010s). Library creation used multiplex PCR. Sequencing relied on an Illumina HiSeq 2000. The TCR beta CDR3 regions were amplified from RNA transcripts. For the first round of RT-PCR on the TCR CDR3, the HTBI primer set was used together with the Qiagen OneStep RT-PCR kit. TCRdb handled the public reads itself, with Q25 trimming in fastp and clone calling in MiXCR, and kept productive beta chains. Entries that share a CDR3 protein sequence are merged under the most common genes and DNA. The sample includes over 650,000 distinct CDR3 sequences, with approximately 42% observed a single time. The ten largest clones take up roughly 6.5% of the sample. Sequencing was performed on peripheral blood or thyroid tissue (not recorded which). These receptors originate from an adult man with Graves' disease, either hyperthyroidism or ophthalmopathy (not recorded which).

In the case of this clonotype: A read error may explain this, as a much larger clone is one base away. The rearrangement joins TRBV20-1 to TRBJ2-5; D is uncertain. The CDR3 is 13 residues long. The germline CDR1 and CDR2 sequences are DFQATT and SNEGSKA (reference sequence). Deletions cut 4 bases from V and 4 bases from J, with 13 bases between. The CDR3 region has the DNA TGCAGTGCTATACTGGCAGAAGGAGAGACCCAGTACTTC. The encoded protein is CSAILAEGETQYF.

The sample holds many counts of this clonotype. The chain joins TRBV29-1 to TRBJ2-5; D may be TRBD2 (6 bases). CDR1 is SQVTM and CDR2 is ANQGSEA in the germline V gene. Trimming took 5 bases from V and 4 from J, leaving 11 bases between them. The CDR3 is 12 amino acids. In DNA form, the CDR3 reads TGCAGCGTTATAGTGGGGGGAGAGACCCAGTACTTC. Translated: CSVIVGGETQYF.

The J gene is TRBJ1-6, the V gene TRBV12-5; D unclear. Trimming stripped 9 bases from V and 7 bases from J, with 16 bases between. Germline V lookup: CDR1 LGHNT, CDR2 FRNRAP. The CDR3 contains 14 residues. DNA for the CDR3: TGTGCTAGAGATCTCCCCGGAGGCAATTCACCCCTCCACTTT. Its protein is CARDLPGGNSPLHF.

Details on this clonotype: A junction boundary mismatches the germline segment, possibly from a read error. The rearrangement joins TRBV5-5 to TRBJ2-6, with D perhaps matching TRBD1 (6 bases). The CDR3 is 13 amino acids. CDR1 is SGHKS, CDR2 YYEKEE, per germline (reference sequence). CDR3 in DNA: TGCGCCAGCAGCCCCCGGACAGACAACGTCCTGACTTTC. Translation gives CASSPRTDNVLTF. The whole variable domain, remainder taken from reference TRBV5-5 and TRBJ2-6, is DAGVTQSPTHLIKTRGQQVTLRCSPISGHKSVSWYQQVLGQGPQFIFQYYEKEERGRGNFPDRFSARQFPNYSSELNVNALLLGDSALYLCASSPRTDNVLTFGAGSRLTVL.

Concerning this clonotype: This may stem from a read error, because a much larger clone lies one nucleotide away. Here the CDR3 DNA reads TGTGCCAGCTTGAGGGGGACCGGGGAGCTGTTTTTT. Translated, it gives CASLRGTGELFF. This chain connects TRBV14 to TRBJ2-2; weak D call: TRBD1 (6 bases). CDR3 length: 12 residues. Germline loops: CDR1 SGHDN, CDR2 FVKESK. V gave up 8 bases and J gave up 5 bases, with 9 bases separating them.

V is TRBV29-1 and J is TRBJ1-3, with D maybe TRBD1 (6 bases). CDR3 length equals 12 residues. V dropped 4 bases and J dropped 7 bases, with 11 bases sitting between them. CDR1 is SQVTM and CDR2 is ANQGSEA in the germline V gene. CDR3 nucleotides: TGCAGCGTTGCCGGGACAATGAACACCATATATTTT. Encoded protein: CSVAGTMNTIYF.

The CDR3 DNA sequence: TGCAGTGCTAGCAAGGAAGCAACTAATGAAAAACTGTTTTTT. This gives the protein CSASKEATNEKLFF. The V call is TRBV20-1, the J call TRBJ1-4; D remains unclear. Trimming stripped 3 bases from V and 0 bases from J, with 8 bases between. Germline V CDR1 and CDR2: DFQATT, SNEGSKA (reference sequence). The length of the CDR3 is 14 residues.

This clonotype was seen more than once but under ten times. V is TRBV12-3 or TRBV12-4 and J is TRBJ1-5, with D unresolved. CDR3 length: 13 residues. The V gene lost 2 bases and the J gene lost 5 bases, with 7 bases spanning the gap. CDR3 protein: CASSLNEDQPQHF. In nucleotides, the CDR3 is TGTGCCAGCAGTTTAAATGAAGATCAGCCCCAGCATTTT.

The CDR3 DNA follows: TGCGCCAGCAGCTTGGTGGCAGGTGATCAGCCCCAGCATTTT. Translated, it gives CASSLVAGDQPQHF. The rearrangement links TRBV5-1 to TRBJ1-5; D call uncertain. The CDR3 contains 14 residues. Germline-derived CDR1 and CDR2 are SGHRS and YFSETQ. V lost 0 bases and J 5 bases, leaving 9 bases between the germline ends.

Regarding this clonotype: One junction end does not reproduce the germline sequence, and a read error may be involved. This chain uses TRBV6-5 with TRBJ1-6; D remains ambiguous. CDR3 length: 16 amino acids. CDR1 and CDR2 from the germline V gene are MNHEY and SVGAGI. The CDR3 region has the DNA TGTGCCAGCAGTTACTCGGCTATAGCATGGAATTCACCCCTCCGCTTT. Translating it yields CASSYSAIAWNSPLRF.

This clonotype was counted at least ten times. The V call is TRBV12-3 or TRBV12-4, the J call TRBJ2-7; 8 bases are shared with TRBD2. The CDR3 sequence is 15 residues long. V trimming: 1 base; J trimming: 6 bases; junction bases outside the gene matches: 8. The CDR3 DNA sequence: TGTGCCAGCAGTTTAGTAGGGGGACTAGTCGTCGAGCAGTACTTC. Amino acid sequence: CASSLVGGLVVEQYF.

The rearrangement joins TRBV29-1 to TRBJ1-2; no clear D gene. The CDR3 is 12 residues long. Germline lookup yields CDR1 SQVTM and CDR2 ANQGSEA. The V end was cut by 4 bases, the J end by 8 bases, with 14 bases between. The CDR3 spells CSVGRDTEGYTF. The CDR3 DNA reads TGCAGCGTTGGACGGGATACAGAGGGCTACACCTTC.